This paragraph reports one TCR beta chain. Germline CDR1 is MDHEN and CDR2 is SYDVKM. With 7 bases removed from V and 5 bases from J, the gap between germline ends came to 17 bases. CDR3 size: 14 residues. The sample is drawn from a study of blood T cell repertoires in COVID-19. Assay: immunoSEQ multiplex PCR; the TCRdb copy retains only in-frame clones and omits some. The table includes roughly 100,000 clones, approximately 88% detected once. The J gene is TRBJ1-1, the V gene TRBV28; possible D gene TRBD1, 5 bases. The receptor comes from a man at least 80 years old with acute or convalescent COVID-19. Input material: peripheral blood. The CDR3 region is CASNLPHQGTEAFF. As DNA, the CDR3 is TGTGCCAGCAACTTACCTCATCAGGGAACTGAAGCTTTCTTT.